The 20 T cell receptor beta chains below all came from one sample that was sequenced in a study of beta chain features in type 1 diabetes. The isolated RNA, all of it, was reverse transcribed, so expressed TCRB transcripts were what got sequenced. TCRdb's copy holds only in-frame clones and misses some; the assay was immunoSEQ multiplex PCR. The repertoire has about 290,000 clones, 8% of them found once; the top ten carry over 0.8%. Material for sequencing was central memory CD4+ T cells from blood. The receptors here all came from a woman aged 18-29 years in good health.

This clone was counted a few times. The rearrangement joins TRBV4-3 to TRBJ2-1, with 8 bases fitting TRBD2. V dropped 6 bases and J dropped 1; count of bases not matched to a gene: 5. The CDR3 runs 15 residues. CDR1 and CDR2 from the germline V gene are LGHNA and YSLEER. Written as DNA, the CDR3 is TGCGCCAGCAGTCAGGAGCGGGAGTCCTACAATGAGCAGTTCTTC. Encoded protein: CASSQERESYNEQFF.

This clone came up a few times. This chain joins TRBV19 and TRBJ1-2; D is undetermined. CDR3 length: 13 residues. Germline CDR1 and CDR2: LNHDA and SQIVND (reference sequence). V shed 6 bases and J shed 2 bases, with 10 bases lying between them. CDR3 loop: CASRRGTNYGYTF. The CDR3 DNA reads as TGTGCCAGTAGACGGGGTACCAACTATGGCTACACCTTC.

This sequence joins TRBV18 and TRBJ2-2; 7 bases agree with TRBD2. From germline, CDR1 is KGHSH and CDR2 LQKENI. CDR3 length: 16 amino acids. V shed 3 bases and J 3 bases; nucleotides not matched to a gene: 7. The CDR3 DNA follows: TGTGCCAGCTCACCCTCGGGGAGGGTTCACACCGGGGAGCTGTTTTTT. This gives the protein CASSPSGRVHTGELFF.

The chain has TRBV7-9 and TRBJ2-7; D might be TRBD1 or TRBD2, each matching 5 bases. V was clipped by 7 bases and J by 0 bases, with 13 bases between them. The CDR3 extends over 14 amino acids. Germline lookup yields CDR1 SEHNR and CDR2 FQNEAQ (reference sequence). CDR3 loop: CASTRGDSSYEQYF. CDR3 nucleotides: TGTGCCAGCACCCGAGGGGATAGCTCCTACGAGCAGTACTTC.

The chain employs TRBV5-6 and TRBJ2-5, with D maybe TRBD2 (5 bases). The CDR3 runs 13 residues. V was pared by 4 bases and J by 5 bases, with 12 bases between. The V gene's germline CDR1 is SGHDT and CDR2 YYEEEE. The CDR3: CASSLISGETQYF. The DNA for the CDR3 is TGTGCCAGCAGCCTCATTTCGGGGGAGACCCAGTACTTC.

The chain recombines TRBV30 with TRBJ2-7, with 7 bases aligning to TRBD1. The V and J ends lost 0 bases and 4 bases, in that order; junction bases with no gene match: 9. The V gene's germline CDR1 is GTSNPN and CDR2 SVGIG (reference sequence). The CDR3 spans 15 residues. CDR3 amino acids: CAWSVQGTVLYEQYF. The CDR3 DNA is TGTGCCTGGAGTGTACAGGGGACAGTTCTTTACGAGCAGTACTTC.

The rearrangement links TRBV7-2 to TRBJ2-7, with D perhaps matching TRBD1 or TRBD2 (5 bases each). CDR1 is SGHTA, CDR2 FQGNSA, per germline. V was cut by 4 bases and J by 1 base, with 17 bases left in between. The CDR3 runs 16 residues. The chain's CDR3 is CASSWGSGGYSYEQYF. In nucleotides, the CDR3 is TGTGCCAGCAGCTGGGGCTCTGGCGGGTATTCCTACGAGCAGTACTTC.

This clone was seen at least ten times. The rearrangement links TRBV30 to TRBJ2-7; D is uncertain. The CDR3 length is 11 residues. V lost 5 bases and J 7 bases, leaving 12 bases between the germline ends. Per the germline V gene, CDR1 is GTSNPN and CDR2 is SVGIG (reference sequence). CDR3 loop: CAWDRAQEQYF. The CDR3 coding sequence is TGTGCCTGGGATAGGGCCCAAGAGCAGTACTTC.

Comment on this clone: The junction departs from the called germline gene at one end, perhaps through a read error. The rearrangement joins TRBV25-1 to TRBJ1-6; D gene unclear. CDR3 length: 13 amino acids. Germline CDR1 is MGHDK and CDR2 is SYGVNS. This chain's CDR3 is CASSRPNKSPLHF. The CDR3 bases are TGTGCCAGCAGTCGGCCCAATAAATCACCCCTCCACTTT.

This clone was observed a few times. The V gene is TRBV10-3, the J gene TRBJ2-3; D is ambiguous. CDR1 and CDR2 (germline): ENHRY, SYGVKD. This CDR3 spans 12 amino acids. Trimming removed 2 bases at V and 3 bases at J, with 3 bases between. The CDR3 DNA sequence: TGTGCCATCAGTGAGCGAACAGATACGCAGTATTTT. Translated: CAISERTDTQYF.

The chain links TRBV4-2 to TRBJ2-7; D is ambiguous. This CDR3 has 11 amino acids. The germline V and J ends were trimmed by 2 bases and 4 bases, with 3 bases remaining between them. Per germline, CDR1 LGHNA and CDR2 YNFKEQ. The CDR3: CASSQNYEQYF. The DNA of the CDR3 is TGTGCCAGCAGCCAAAATTACGAGCAGTACTTC.

The V call is TRBV5-5, the J call TRBJ2-4; unclear D gene. Germline V gene data show CDR1 as SGHKS and CDR2 as YYEKEE (reference sequence). This CDR3 has 11 residues. Trimming pared 3 bases from V and 8 bases from J, leaving 6 bases between. CDR3 in DNA: TGTGCCAGCAGCTCCGAGGACATTCAGTACTTC. Protein: CASSSEDIQYF.

V and J are TRBV11-2 and TRBJ1-1, with D perhaps matching TRBD1 (5 bases). Trimming stripped 4 bases from V and 4 bases from J, with 16 bases between. Germline assignment: CDR1 SGHAT and CDR2 FQNNGV. This CDR3 contains 15 residues. The CDR3, as DNA: TGTGCCAGCAGCTCTAGTTCGGGGGGACGCACTGAAGCTTTCTTT. This translates into CASSSSSGGRTEAFF.

This clone occurred a few times. This rearrangement joins TRBV30 to TRBJ2-7, with D uncertain. V lost 0 bases, J lost 2 bases, and 8 bases lay in between. Germline CDR1 is GTSNPN and CDR2 is SVGIG (reference sequence). The CDR3 totals 13 residues. CDR3 amino acids: CAWSVGRTYEQYF. In nucleotides, the CDR3 is TGTGCCTGGAGTGTCGGCAGAACCTACGAGCAGTACTTC.

The DNA of the CDR3 is TGTGCCAGCAGTCTTACTAGCGACAATGAGCAGTTCTTC. Translation: CASSLTSDNEQFF. This chain uses TRBV2 with TRBJ2-1; 7 bases are shared with TRBD2. The junction had 3 bases not matched to a gene; V was cut back by 5 bases and J by 5 bases. The CDR3 spans 13 residues. Looked up from germline, CDR1 is SNHLY and CDR2 is FYNNEI.

The chain has TRBV7-9 and TRBJ1-2; tentative D call: TRBD1 (6 bases). CDR3 size: 17 residues. Germline V gene sequence: CDR1 SEHNR, CDR2 FQNEAQ (reference sequence). V lost 4 bases and J lost 0, with 18 bases in between. CDR3 nucleotide sequence: TGTGCCAGCAGCTCCACGGGGGGCGCCGGGCCTAACTATGGCTACACCTTC. Its protein product is CASSSTGGAGPNYGYTF.

This clone has ten or more counts. Additional DNA sequences in this sample encode the identical CDR3. The CDR3 region is CASSLGPGFNQPQHF. DNA of the CDR3: TGTGCCAGCAGCTTGGGACCGGGATTCAATCAGCCCCAGCATTTT. The chain has TRBV7-9 and TRBJ1-5, with a weak D call TRBD1 (5 bases). The V gene lost 3 bases and the J gene lost 3 bases, with 12 bases spanning the gap. Per germline, CDR1 SEHNR and CDR2 FQNEAQ (reference sequence). The CDR3 loop spans 15 amino acids.

This clone was detected only a few times. The V and J genes are TRBV27 and TRBJ2-1, with D unresolved. V lost 1 base to trimming and J lost 8 bases, with 12 bases between them. CDR3 size: 14 residues. Germline V gene data show CDR1 as MNHEY and CDR2 as SMNVEV (reference sequence). CDR3 in DNA: TGTGCCAGCAGTTTATACTCCGCCAGGCATGAGCAGTTCTTC. This sequence encodes CASSLYSARHEQFF.

This clone was seen more than once but under ten times. The V call is TRBV27, the J call TRBJ2-3; tentative D call: TRBD1 (6 bases). In germline, CDR1 is MNHEY, CDR2 SMNVEV (reference sequence). V was clipped by 10 bases and J by 3 bases, with 14 bases between them. CDR3 size: 13 residues. Written as DNA, the CDR3 is TGTGCCACCCAGGGGTTATGGACAGATACGCAGTATTTT. This sequence encodes CATQGLWTDTQYF.

This clone has just a few counts. The chain joins TRBV4-3 to TRBJ2-1; 11 positions match TRBD1. V dropped 8 bases and J dropped 8; count of bases not matched to a gene: 11. The CDR3 extends over 15 amino acids. The germline gives CDR1 LGHNA, CDR2 YSLEER. The CDR3 nucleotides are TGCGCCAGCGGCTTGGACAGGGGGCGCGTCTATGAGCAGTTCTTC. Its protein product is CASGLDRGRVYEQFF.